These 6 T cell receptor beta chains were all obtained from the same sample, sequenced in a study of Tregs in tolerant kidney transplant recipients. Clones were read by immunoSEQ multiplex PCR, and TCRdb kept only the in-frame ones, dropping some. This sample's clone table lists approximately 50,000 clones. The sequencing here drew on CD4+ T cells from blood, taken before the transplant. Receptors originate from a human donor who received a combined kidney and bone marrow transplant.

In the case of this clone: The read halts 3 residues ahead of the CDR3 end, with the missing end drawn from the germline J gene. This chain connects TRBV30 to TRBJ1-4, with D perhaps TRBD1 (6 bases). CDR3 size: 16 residues. Germline loops: CDR1 GTSNPN, CDR2 SVGIG (reference sequence). V gave up 0 bases and J gave up 0 bases, with 11 bases separating them. The CDR3 is CAWSVGTSTTNEKLFF. The covered CDR3 bases are TGTGCCTGGAGTGTAGGGACAAGTACAACTAATGAAAAA.

Turning to this clone: The CDR3 end lies 3 residues beyond the end of the read and is filled in from the germline J gene. The chain carries TRBV29-1 and TRBJ1-4, with 8 bases that match TRBD1. Germline V gives CDR1 SQVTM, CDR2 ANQGSEA. V shed 7 bases, J shed 7 bases, and the junction held 11 bases outside the gene matches. This CDR3 is built from 14 residues. The chain's CDR3 is CSARTGTGREKLFF. CDR3 DNA, as far as it was read: TGCAGCGCCCGGACCGGGACAGGACGTGAAAAA.

A note on this clone: The read ends 3 residues shy of where the CDR3 ends; the end is completed using the germline J gene. This rearrangement joins TRBV11-3 to TRBJ2-5; D remains unclear. The V gene lost 3 bases and the J gene lost 1 base, with 6 bases spanning the gap. The CDR3 sequence is 13 residues long. The germline CDR1 and CDR2 sequences are SGHNT and YENEEA. The sequenced CDR3 bases are TGTGCCAGCAGCTTGCACACCCAAGAGACC. This gives the protein CASSLHTQET. The full-length CDR3 reads as CASSLHTQETQYF.

Concerning this clone: The read terminates 3 residues before the CDR3 end, so the remaining end is supplied by the germline J gene. The chain has TRBV6-2 or TRBV6-3 and TRBJ2-7; D unresolved. CDR1 and CDR2 from the germline V gene are MNHEY and SVGEGT. V was trimmed by 4 bases and J by 1 base, leaving 8 bases between them. The CDR3 loop spans 13 amino acids. The CDR3 protein is CASSLLRSYEQYF. The CDR3 DNA, read in part, is TGTGCCAGCAGTTTATTAAGGTCCTACGAG.

As regards this clone: The read ends 3 residues before the CDR3 terminus; that terminus is restored from the germline J gene. The chain couples TRBV7-9 to TRBJ1-5, with TRBD1 identical over 7 bases. This CDR3 region has 14 residues. V dropped 2 bases and J dropped 6; count of bases not matched to a gene: 4. Germline CDR1 and CDR2: SEHNR and FQNEAQ (reference sequence). The sequenced CDR3 bases are TGTGCCAGCAGCTTAAATGCAGGGGGTCAGCCC. This codes for CASSLNAGGQP. The entire CDR3 reads CASSLNAGGQPQHF.

On this clone: The read finishes 3 residues shy of the CDR3 end, and the germline J gene is used to complete it. The chain has TRBV20-1 and TRBJ2-4; D perhaps matches TRBD2 (6 bases). Germline V lookup: CDR1 DFQATT, CDR2 SNEGSKA (reference sequence). Trimming removed 3 bases from V and 1 base from J, with 7 bases in between. The CDR3 length is 13 residues. The CDR3 sequence: CSASAGAKNIQYF. The DNA read from the CDR3 is TGCAGTGCTAGTGCGGGGGCCAAAAACATT.